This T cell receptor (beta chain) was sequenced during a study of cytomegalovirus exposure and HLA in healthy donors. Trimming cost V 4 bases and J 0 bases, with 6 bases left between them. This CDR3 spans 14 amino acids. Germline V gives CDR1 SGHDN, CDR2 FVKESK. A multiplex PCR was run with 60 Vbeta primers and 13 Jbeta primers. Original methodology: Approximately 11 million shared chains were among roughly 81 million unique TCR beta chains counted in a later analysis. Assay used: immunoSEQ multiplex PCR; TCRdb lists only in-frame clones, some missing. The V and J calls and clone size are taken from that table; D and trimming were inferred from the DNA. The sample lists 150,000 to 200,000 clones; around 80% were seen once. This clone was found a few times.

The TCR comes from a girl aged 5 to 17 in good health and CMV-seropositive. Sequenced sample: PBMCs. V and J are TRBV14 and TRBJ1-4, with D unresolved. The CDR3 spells CASSPTTTNEKLFF. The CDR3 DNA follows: TGTGCCAGCAGCCCGACAACAACTAATGAAAAACTGTTTTTT.